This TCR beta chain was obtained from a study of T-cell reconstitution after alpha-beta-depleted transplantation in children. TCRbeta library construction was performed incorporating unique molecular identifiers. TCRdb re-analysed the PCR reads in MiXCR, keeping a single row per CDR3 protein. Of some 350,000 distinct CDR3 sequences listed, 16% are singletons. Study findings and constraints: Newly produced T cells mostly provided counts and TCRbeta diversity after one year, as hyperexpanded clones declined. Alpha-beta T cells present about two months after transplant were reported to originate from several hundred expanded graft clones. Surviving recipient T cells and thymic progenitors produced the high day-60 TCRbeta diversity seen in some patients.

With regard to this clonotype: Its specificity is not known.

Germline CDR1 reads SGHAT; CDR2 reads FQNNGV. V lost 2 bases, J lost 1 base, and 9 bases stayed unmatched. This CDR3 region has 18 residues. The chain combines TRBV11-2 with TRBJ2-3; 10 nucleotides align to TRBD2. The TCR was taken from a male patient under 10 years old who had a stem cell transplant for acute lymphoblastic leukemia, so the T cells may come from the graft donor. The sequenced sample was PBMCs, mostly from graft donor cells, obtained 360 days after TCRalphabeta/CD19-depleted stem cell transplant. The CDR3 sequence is CASSLWGPGTSGTDTQYF. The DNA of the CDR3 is TGTGCCAGCAGCTTATGGGGCCCCGGGACTAGCGGCACAGATACGCAGTATTTT.